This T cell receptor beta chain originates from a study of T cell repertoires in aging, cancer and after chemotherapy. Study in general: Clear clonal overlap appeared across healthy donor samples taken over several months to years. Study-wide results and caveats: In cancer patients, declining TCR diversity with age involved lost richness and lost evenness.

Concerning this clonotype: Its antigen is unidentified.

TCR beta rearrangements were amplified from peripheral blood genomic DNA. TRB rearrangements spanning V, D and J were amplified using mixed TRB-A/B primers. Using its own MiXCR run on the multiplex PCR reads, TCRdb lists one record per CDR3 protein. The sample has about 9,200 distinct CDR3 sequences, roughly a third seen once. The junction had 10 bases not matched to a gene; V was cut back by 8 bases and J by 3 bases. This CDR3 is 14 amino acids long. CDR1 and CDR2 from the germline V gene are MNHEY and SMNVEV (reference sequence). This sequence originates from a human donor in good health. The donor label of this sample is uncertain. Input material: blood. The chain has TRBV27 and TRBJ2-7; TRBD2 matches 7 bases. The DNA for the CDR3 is TGTGCCAGCCCCAGGCCAGCGGGGAACTACGAGCAGTACTTC. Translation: CASPRPAGNYEQYF.